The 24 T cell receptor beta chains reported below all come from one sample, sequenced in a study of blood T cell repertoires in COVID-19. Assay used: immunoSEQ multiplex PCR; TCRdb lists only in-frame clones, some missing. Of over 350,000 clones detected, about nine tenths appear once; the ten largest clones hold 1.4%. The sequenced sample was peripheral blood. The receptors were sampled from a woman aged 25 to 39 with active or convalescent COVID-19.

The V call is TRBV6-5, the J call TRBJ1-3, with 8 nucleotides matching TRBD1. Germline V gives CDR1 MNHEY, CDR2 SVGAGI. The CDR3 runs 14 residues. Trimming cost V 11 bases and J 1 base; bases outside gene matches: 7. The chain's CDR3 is CAVGQGMSGNTIYF. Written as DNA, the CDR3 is TGTGCCGTTGGACAGGGAATGTCTGGAAACACCATATATTTT.

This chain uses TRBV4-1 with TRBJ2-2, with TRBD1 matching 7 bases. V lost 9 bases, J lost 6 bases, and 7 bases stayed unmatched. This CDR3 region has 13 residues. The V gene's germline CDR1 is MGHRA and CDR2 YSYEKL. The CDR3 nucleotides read TGCGCCAGTCGTAATACAGGGGCCGGGGAGCTGTTTTTT. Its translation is CASRNTGAGELFF.

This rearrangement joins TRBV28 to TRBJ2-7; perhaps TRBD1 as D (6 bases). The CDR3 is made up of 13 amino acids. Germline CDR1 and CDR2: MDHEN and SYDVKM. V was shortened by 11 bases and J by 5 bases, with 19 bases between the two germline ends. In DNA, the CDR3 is TGTGCCGTAACGGACAGACTCTCGAACGAGCAGTACTTC. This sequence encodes CAVTDRLSNEQYF.

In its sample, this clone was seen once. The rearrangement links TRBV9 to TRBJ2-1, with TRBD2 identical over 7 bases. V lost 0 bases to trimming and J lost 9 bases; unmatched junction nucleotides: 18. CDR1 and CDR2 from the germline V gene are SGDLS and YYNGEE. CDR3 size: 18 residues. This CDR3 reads CASSVAGGPGGEVGEQFF. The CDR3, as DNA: TGTGCCAGCAGCGTAGCGGGGGGACCGGGCGGGGAAGTGGGTGAGCAGTTCTTC.

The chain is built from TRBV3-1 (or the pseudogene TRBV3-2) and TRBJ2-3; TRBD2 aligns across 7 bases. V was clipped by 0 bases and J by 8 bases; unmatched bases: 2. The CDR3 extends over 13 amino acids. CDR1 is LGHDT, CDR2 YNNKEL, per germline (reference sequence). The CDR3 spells CASSQDGGSTQYF. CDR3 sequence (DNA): TGTGCCAGCAGCCAAGACGGCGGGAGTACGCAGTATTTT.

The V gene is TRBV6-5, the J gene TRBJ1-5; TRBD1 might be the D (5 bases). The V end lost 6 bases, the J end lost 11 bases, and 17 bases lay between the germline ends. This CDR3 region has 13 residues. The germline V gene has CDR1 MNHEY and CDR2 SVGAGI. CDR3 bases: TGTGCCAGCAGGGACCAGCAGGGCCAGGCCCAGCATTTT. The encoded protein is CASRDQQGQAQHF.

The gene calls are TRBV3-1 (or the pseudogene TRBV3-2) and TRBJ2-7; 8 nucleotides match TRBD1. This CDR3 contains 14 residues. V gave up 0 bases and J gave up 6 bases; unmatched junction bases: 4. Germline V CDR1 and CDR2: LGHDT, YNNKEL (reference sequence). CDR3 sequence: CASSQDQGAVEQYF. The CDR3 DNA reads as TGTGCCAGCAGCCAAGATCAGGGGGCAGTCGAGCAGTACTTC.

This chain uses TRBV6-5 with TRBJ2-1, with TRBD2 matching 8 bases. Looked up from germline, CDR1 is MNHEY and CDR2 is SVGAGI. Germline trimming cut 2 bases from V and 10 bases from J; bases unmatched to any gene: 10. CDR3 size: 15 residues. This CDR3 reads CASSYPGGLVDEQFF. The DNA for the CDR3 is TGTGCCAGCAGTTACCCGGGGGGACTAGTTGACGAGCAGTTCTTC.

The CDR3 DNA follows: TGTGCCAGCTCACCAGCAGGCCGAAACAACTATGGCTACACCTTC. The encoded protein is CASSPAGRNNYGYTF. The chain recombines TRBV18 with TRBJ1-2; D gene unclear. Germline loops: CDR1 KGHSH, CDR2 LQKENI. The CDR3 covers 15 residues. V lost 2 bases and J 2 bases, leaving 12 bases between the germline ends. Full variable domain (missing parts from reference TRBV18 and TRBJ1-2): NAGVMQNPRHLVRRRGQEARLRCSPMKGHSHVYWYRQLPEEGLKFMVYLQKENIIDESGMPKERFSAEFPKEGPSILRIQQVVRGDSAAYFCASSPAGRNNYGYTFGSGTRLTVV.

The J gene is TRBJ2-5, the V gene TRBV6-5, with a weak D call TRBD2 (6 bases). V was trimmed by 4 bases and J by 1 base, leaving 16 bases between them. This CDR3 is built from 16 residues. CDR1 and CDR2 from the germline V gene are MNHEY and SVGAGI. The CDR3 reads CASSFRVAGSQETQYF. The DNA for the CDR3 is TGTGCCAGCAGTTTCAGGGTGGCGGGGAGCCAAGAGACCCAGTACTTC.

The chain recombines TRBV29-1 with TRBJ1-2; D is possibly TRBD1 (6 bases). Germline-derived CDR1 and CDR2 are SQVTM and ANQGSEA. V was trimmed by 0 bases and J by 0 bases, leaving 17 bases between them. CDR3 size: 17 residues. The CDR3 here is CSVEDLPDSPANYGYTF. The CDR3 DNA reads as TGCAGCGTTGAAGATCTTCCGGACAGCCCAGCTAACTATGGCTACACCTTC.

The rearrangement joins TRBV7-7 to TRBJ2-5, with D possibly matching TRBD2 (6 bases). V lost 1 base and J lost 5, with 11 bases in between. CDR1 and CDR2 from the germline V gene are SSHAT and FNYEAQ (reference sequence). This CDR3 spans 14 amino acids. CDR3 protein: CASSLVAGSETQYF. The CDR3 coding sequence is TGTGCCAGCAGCTTAGTGGCGGGGTCGGAGACCCAGTACTTC.

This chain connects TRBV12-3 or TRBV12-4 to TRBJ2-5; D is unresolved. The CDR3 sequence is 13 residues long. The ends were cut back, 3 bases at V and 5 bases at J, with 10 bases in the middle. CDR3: CASSFRGGETQYF. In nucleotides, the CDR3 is TGTGCCAGCAGTTTTCGTGGCGGCGAGACCCAGTACTTC.

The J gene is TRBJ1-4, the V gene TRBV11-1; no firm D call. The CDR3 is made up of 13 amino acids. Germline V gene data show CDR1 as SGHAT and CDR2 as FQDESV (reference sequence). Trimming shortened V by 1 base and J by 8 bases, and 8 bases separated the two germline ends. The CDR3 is CASSLGGMEKLFF. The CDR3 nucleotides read TGTGCCAGCAGCTTAGGAGGGATGGAAAAACTGTTTTTT. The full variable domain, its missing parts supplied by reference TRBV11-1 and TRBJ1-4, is EAEVAQSPRYKITEKSQAVAFWCDPISGHATLYWYRQILGQGPELLVQFQDESVVDDSQLPKDRFSAERLKGVDSTLKIQPAELGDSAMYLCASSLGGMEKLFFGSGTQLSVL.

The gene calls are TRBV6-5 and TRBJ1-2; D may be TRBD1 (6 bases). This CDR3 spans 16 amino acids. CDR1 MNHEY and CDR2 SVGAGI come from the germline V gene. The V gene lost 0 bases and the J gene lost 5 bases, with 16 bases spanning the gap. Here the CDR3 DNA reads TGTGCCAGCAGTTACTCGATTTCGGACAGCTCGTATGGCTACACCTTC. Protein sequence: CASSYSISDSSYGYTF.

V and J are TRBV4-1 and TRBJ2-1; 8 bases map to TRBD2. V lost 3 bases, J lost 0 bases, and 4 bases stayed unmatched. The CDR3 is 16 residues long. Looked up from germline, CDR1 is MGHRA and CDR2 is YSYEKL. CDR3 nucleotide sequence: TGCGCCAGCAGCCAGGAGCGGGAGAGCTCCTACAATGAGCAGTTCTTC. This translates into CASSQERESSYNEQFF.

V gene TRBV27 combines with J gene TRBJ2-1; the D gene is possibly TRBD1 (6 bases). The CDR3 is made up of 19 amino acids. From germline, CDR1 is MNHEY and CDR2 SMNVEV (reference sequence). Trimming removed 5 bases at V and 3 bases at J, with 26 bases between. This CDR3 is CASSLTSPRGSLVYNEQFF. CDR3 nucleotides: TGTGCCAGCAGTCTGACCTCACCTAGGGGGAGTCTTGTCTACAATGAGCAGTTCTTC.

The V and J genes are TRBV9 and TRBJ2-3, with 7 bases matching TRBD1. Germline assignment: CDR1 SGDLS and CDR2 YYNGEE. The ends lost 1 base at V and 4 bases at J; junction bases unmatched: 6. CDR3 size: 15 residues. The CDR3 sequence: CASSVLGGASDTQYF. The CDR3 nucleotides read TGTGCCAGCAGCGTACTAGGGGGCGCATCAGATACGCAGTATTTT. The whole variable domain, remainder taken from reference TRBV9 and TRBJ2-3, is DSGVTQTPKHLITATGQRVTLRCSPRSGDLSVYWYQQSLDQGLQFLIQYYNGEERAKGNILERFSAQQFPDLHSELNLSSLELGDSALYFCASSVLGGASDTQYFGPGTRLTVL.

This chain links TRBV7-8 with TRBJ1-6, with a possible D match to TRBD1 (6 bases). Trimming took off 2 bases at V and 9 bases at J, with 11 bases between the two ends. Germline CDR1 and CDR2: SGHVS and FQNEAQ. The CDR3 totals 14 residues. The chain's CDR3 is CASSLIAQGSPLHF. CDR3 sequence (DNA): TGTGCCAGCAGCTTAATCGCACAGGGTTCACCCCTCCACTTT.

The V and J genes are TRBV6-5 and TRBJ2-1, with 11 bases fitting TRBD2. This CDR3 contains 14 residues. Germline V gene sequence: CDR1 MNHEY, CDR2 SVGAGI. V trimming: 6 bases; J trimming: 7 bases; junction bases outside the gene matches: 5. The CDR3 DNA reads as TGTGCCAGCAGCCGGACTAGCGGGCGGAATGAGCAGTTCTTC. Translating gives CASSRTSGRNEQFF.

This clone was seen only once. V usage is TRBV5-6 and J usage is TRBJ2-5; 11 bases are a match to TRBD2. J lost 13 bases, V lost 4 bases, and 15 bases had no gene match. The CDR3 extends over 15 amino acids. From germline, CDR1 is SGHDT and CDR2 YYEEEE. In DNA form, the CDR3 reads TGTGCCAGCAGCCCGGAGGTAACTAGCGGGGGACTCCGGTACTTC. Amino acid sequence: CASSPEVTSGGLRYF.

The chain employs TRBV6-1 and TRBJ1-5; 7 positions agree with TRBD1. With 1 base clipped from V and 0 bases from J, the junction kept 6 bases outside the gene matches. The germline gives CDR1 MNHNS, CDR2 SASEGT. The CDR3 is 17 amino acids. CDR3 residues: CASSEGLGTASNQPQHF. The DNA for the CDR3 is TGTGCCAGCAGTGAAGGGTTGGGGACAGCTAGCAATCAGCCCCAGCATTTT.

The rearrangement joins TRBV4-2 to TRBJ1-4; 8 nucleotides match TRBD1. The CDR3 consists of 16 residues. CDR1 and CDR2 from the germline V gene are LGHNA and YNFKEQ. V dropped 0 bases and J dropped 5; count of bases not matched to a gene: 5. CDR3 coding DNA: TGTGCCAGCAGCCAAGACTGGACAGGGTTAAATGAAAAACTGTTTTTT. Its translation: CASSQDWTGLNEKLFF.

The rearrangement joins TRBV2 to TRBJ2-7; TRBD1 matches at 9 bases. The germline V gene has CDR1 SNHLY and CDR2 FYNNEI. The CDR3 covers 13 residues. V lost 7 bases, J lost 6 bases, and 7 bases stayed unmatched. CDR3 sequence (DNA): TGTGCCAGCACTCCGGGACAGGGAACCGAGCAGTACTTC. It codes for CASTPGQGTEQYF. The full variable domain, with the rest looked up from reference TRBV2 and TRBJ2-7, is EPEVTQTPSHQVTQMGQEVILRCVPISNHLYFYWYRQILGQKVEFLVSFYNNEISEKSEIFDDQFSVERPDGSNFTLKIRSTKLEDSAMYFCASTPGQGTEQYFGPGTRLTVT.